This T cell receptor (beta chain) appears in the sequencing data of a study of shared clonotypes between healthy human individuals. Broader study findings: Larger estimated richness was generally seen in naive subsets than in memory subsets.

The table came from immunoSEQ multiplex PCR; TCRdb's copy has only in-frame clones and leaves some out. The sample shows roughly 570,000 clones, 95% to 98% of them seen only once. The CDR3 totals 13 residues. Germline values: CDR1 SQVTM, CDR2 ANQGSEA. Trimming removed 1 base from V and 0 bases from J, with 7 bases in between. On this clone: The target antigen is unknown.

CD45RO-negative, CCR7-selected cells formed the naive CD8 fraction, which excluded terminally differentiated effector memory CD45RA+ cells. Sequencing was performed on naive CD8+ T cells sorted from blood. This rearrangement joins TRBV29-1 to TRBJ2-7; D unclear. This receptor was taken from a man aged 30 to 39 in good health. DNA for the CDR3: TGCAGCGTTGAAGCGAACAGCTCCTACGAGCAGTACTTC. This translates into CSVEANSSYEQYF.